Listed below are T cell receptor beta chains from one sample, sequenced in a study of CD8 T cells in ankylosing spondylitis. MiXCR, run by TCRdb on the 5' RACE reads, gives a single entry per CDR3 protein. The sample records roughly 400,000 distinct CDR3 sequences, approximately 20% being singletons. Sequencing input: blood, either unsorted or a sorted T cell fraction (not recorded which). Receptor source: a male donor with ankylosing spondylitis. Both conserved end residues are part of each CDR3. The D gene is left open where the match is weak. Some rows mark clone size as missing; the rest say once, few, many or name a class of expanded clone.

j_call v_call clone_size d_call cdr3_aa cdr3_nt
TRBJ2-1 TRBV11-2 NA NA CASSLLREGGNEQFF TGTGCCAGCAGCTTACTCCGGGAAGGGGGCAATGAGCAGTTCTTC
TRBJ2-7 TRBV7-2 NA TRBD1 CASSSTQGPNEQYF TGTGCCAGCAGCTCAACACAGGGGCCAAACGAGCAGTACTTC
TRBJ1-6 TRBV4-2 NA NA CASSREPAGDSPLHF TGTGCCAGCAGCCGAGAGCCAGCGGGGGATTCACCCCTCCACTTT
TRBJ2-1 TRBV29-1 NA NA CSALARLDYNEQFF TGCAGCGCTCTGGCCCGGCTGGACTACAATGAGCAGTTCTTC
TRBJ2-7 TRBV28 NA TRBD1 CASSPPGQLVYEQYF TGTGCCAGCAGTCCCCCGGGACAGCTGGTCTACGAGCAGTACTTC
TRBJ2-5 TRBV7-2 NA NA CASSLAGRTQYF TGTGCCAGCAGCTTAGCCGGACGGACCCAGTACTTC
TRBJ2-2 TRBV2 few NA CASYSRASTGELFF TGTGCCAGCTACTCCCGGGCCAGCACCGGGGAGCTGTTTTTT
TRBJ2-1 TRBV6-1 few NA CASSEITYNEQFF TGTGCCAGCAGTGAAATCACCTACAATGAGCAGTTCTTC
TRBJ1-6 TRBV20-1 many TRBD1 CSARTGANSPLHF TGCAGTGCAAGGACAGGGGCGAATTCACCCCTCCACTTT
TRBJ2-2 TRBV6-5 few NA CASSYGRSNTGELFF TGTGCCAGCAGTTACGGCCGGTCGAACACCGGGGAGCTGTTTTTT
TRBJ1-1 TRBV19 NA NA CASSPRFGTTEAFF TGTGCCAGTAGTCCCCGGTTTGGGACCACTGAAGCTTTCTTT
TRBJ2-7 TRBV10-3 NA NA CAISDQGVYEQYF TGTGCCATCAGTGATCAAGGGGTCTACGAGCAGTACTTC
TRBJ1-2 TRBV30 NA TRBD1 CAWSGTGGGYGYTF TGTGCCTGGTCAGGGACAGGGGGCGGGTATGGCTACACCTTC
TRBJ2-1 TRBV20-1 NA TRBD2 CSTGLAGTNEQFF TGCAGCACGGGACTAGCGGGGACCAATGAGCAGTTCTTC
TRBJ2-3 TRBV7-9 NA TRBD2 CASSPRGVQADTQYF TGTGCCAGCAGCCCCCGGGGGGTGCAAGCAGATACGCAGTATTTT
TRBJ2-3 TRBV5-1 few NA CASSPPRGYPDTQYF TGCGCCAGCAGCCCCCCCCGCGGGTATCCAGATACGCAGTATTTT
TRBJ2-4 TRBV29-1 many NA CSVQTGTVQDIQYF TGCAGCGTGCAAACCGGGACGGTTCAGGACATTCAGTACTTC
TRBJ1-6 TRBV7-2 NA TRBD1 CATRTGGAYNSPLHF TGTGCCACCCGGACAGGGGGCGCTTATAATTCACCCCTCCACTTT
TRBJ2-2 TRBV12-3/TRBV12-4 NA TRBD2 CASSISGTSLTGELFF TGTGCCAGCAGTATCAGTGGGACTAGTCTCACCGGGGAGCTGTTTTTT
TRBJ2-5 TRBV7-2 NA TRBD1 CASSLTGGVKTQYF TGTGCCAGCAGCTTAACAGGGGGTGTAAAGACCCAGTACTTC
TRBJ1-1 TRBV29-1 few TRBD1 CSAGQGNTEAFF TGCAGCGCTGGACAGGGGAACACTGAAGCTTTCTTT
TRBJ1-4 TRBV5-1 few TRBD1 CASRRTGDGEKLFF TGCGCCAGCAGAAGGACAGGGGACGGTGAAAAACTGTTTTTT
TRBJ2-3 TRBV28 NA TRBD1 CASRDRGNGGTDTQYF TGTGCCAGCCGGGACAGGGGGAACGGAGGGACAGATACGCAGTATTTT
TRBJ2-7 TRBV20-1 NA TRBD1 CSARVAGTGSYEQYF TGCAGTGCTAGAGTGGCCGGGACAGGGTCCTACGAGCAGTACTTC